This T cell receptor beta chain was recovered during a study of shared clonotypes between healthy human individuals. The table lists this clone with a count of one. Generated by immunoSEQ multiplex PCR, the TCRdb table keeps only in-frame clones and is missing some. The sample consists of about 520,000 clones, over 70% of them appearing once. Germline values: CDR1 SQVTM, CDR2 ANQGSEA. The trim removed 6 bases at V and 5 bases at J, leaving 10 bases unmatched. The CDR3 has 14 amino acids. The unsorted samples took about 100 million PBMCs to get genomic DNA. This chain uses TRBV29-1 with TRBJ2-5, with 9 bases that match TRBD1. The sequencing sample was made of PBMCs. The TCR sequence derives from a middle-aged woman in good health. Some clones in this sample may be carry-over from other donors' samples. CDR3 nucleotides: TGCAGCGTGGGGGACAGGGCGTCTAGGGAGACCCAGTACTTC. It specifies CSVGDRASRETQYF.